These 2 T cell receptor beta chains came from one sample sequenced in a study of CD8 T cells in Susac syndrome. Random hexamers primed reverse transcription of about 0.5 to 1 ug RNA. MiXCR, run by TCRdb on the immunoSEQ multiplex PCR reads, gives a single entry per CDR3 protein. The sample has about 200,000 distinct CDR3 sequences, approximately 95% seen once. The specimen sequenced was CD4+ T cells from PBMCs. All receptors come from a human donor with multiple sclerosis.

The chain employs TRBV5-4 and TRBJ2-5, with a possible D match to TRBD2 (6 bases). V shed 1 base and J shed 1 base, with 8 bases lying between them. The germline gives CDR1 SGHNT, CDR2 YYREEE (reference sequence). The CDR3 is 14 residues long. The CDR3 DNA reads TGTGCCAGCAGCTTGTCGGGGGTCCAAGAGACCCAGTACTTC. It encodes CASSLSGVQETQYF.

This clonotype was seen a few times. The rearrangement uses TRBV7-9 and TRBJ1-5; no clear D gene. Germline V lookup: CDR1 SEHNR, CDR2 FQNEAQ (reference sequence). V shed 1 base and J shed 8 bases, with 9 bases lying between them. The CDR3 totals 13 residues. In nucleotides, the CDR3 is TGTGCCAGCAGCTTAGATTTCGTCGAGCCCCAGCATTTT. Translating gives CASSLDFVEPQHF.